This TCR beta chain originates from a study of response to subunit inactivated influenza vaccine. The CDR3 sequence is 16 residues long. V gave up 4 bases and J gave up 2 bases, with 16 bases separating them. Germline lookup yields CDR1 SGHRS and CDR2 YFSETQ. General observations from the study: The authors proposed limited new T cell recruitment per seasonal influenza vaccination.

Worth noting for this clonotype: Its antigen is unknown.

TCRdb re-called the RT-PCR reads with MiXCR, one entry per CDR3 protein. The sample holds hundreds of thousands of distinct CDR3 sequences, around 15% seen once. This TCR was recovered from a man aged 45-65 years who received an inactivated influenza vaccine. Sequenced here: PBMCs from blood, sampled about 14 days before vaccination. V and J are TRBV5-1 and TRBJ2-1; a weak D match, TRBD2 (7 bases). The CDR3 reads CASSASPGGTYNEQFF. Here the CDR3 DNA reads TGCGCCAGCAGCGCGAGCCCGGGGGGCACCTACAATGAGCAGTTCTTC.